The 20 T cell receptor beta chains reported below all come from one sample, sequenced in a study of technical replicates of blood from a handful of donors. Method: immunoSEQ multiplex PCR; TCRdb's copy keeps in-frame clones and lacks some. Of about 66,000 clones listed, approximately 90% are singletons. Sequenced material: PBMCs. All receptors derive from a human donor in good health. Some clones in this sample may be carry-over from other donors' samples.

This chain joins TRBV7-3 and TRBJ2-5; 10 nucleotides match TRBD2. The CDR3 runs to 15 residues. The trim removed 0 bases at V and 5 bases at J, leaving 3 bases unmatched. Germline V gene sequence: CDR1 SGHTA, CDR2 FQGTGA. The CDR3 bases are TGTGCCAGCAGCTTAACAGCGGGAGGGTGGGAGACCCAGTACTTC. Translating gives CASSLTAGGWETQYF.

In nucleotides, the CDR3 is TGTGCCAGCAGTAGTCGAGCAGATACGCAGTATTTT. Amino acid sequence: CASSSRADTQYF. V is TRBV25-1 and J is TRBJ2-3; D gene unclear. Per the germline V gene, CDR1 is MGHDK and CDR2 is SYGVNS. CDR3 length: 12 residues. Trimming left V 5 bases short and J 4 bases short, with 7 bases between. Filled out from reference TRBV25-1 and TRBJ2-3, the complete variable domain reads EADIYQTPRYLVIGTGKKITLECSQTMGHDKMYWYQQDPGMELHLIHYSYGVNSTEKGDLSSESTVSRIRTEHFPLTLESARPSHTSQYLCASSSRADTQYFGPGTRLTVL.

The rearrangement joins TRBV12-5 to TRBJ2-1; no reliable D call. Germline V lookup: CDR1 LGHNT, CDR2 FRNRAP. Trimming shortened V by 0 bases and J by 10 bases, and 7 bases separated the two germline ends. CDR3 length: 12 residues. The CDR3 DNA reads as TGTGCTAGTGGTTTGGTTCAGGCCGAGCAGTTCTTC. Protein: CASGLVQAEQFF.

The genes are TRBV4-3 and TRBJ2-2; 9 bases match TRBD2. The trim removed 0 bases at V and 5 bases at J, leaving 7 bases unmatched. Per germline, CDR1 LGHNA and CDR2 YSLEER. The CDR3 contains 17 residues. The CDR3 is CASSQERAGGRTGELFF. In nucleotides, the CDR3 is TGCGCCAGCAGCCAAGAACGTGCGGGAGGGCGGACCGGGGAGCTGTTTTTT.

V usage is TRBV5-1 and J usage is TRBJ2-7, with D maybe TRBD1 (6 bases). V lost 1 base, J lost 6 bases, and 17 bases lay in between. The CDR3 has 15 residues. Germline CDR1 reads SGHRS; CDR2 reads YFSETQ. In nucleotides, the CDR3 is TGCGCCAGCAGCTTGTGGGGGCCCCAGGCGGGCGAGCAGTACTTC. Amino acid sequence: CASSLWGPQAGEQYF.

This rearrangement joins TRBV7-6 to TRBJ2-5; 7 bases match TRBD2. The CDR3 is made up of 15 amino acids. In germline, CDR1 is SGHVS, CDR2 FNYEAQ. Trimming removed 5 bases from V and 4 bases from J; junction bases left unmatched: 10. The DNA for the CDR3 is TGTGCCAGCAGCCCTGGGGGGGTGGTTAGAGAGACCCAGTACTTC. Amino acid sequence: CASSPGGVVRETQYF. The full variable domain, in which reference TRBV7-6 and TRBJ2-5 provide the parts outside the CDR3, is GAGVSQSPRYKVTKRGQDVALRCDPISGHVSLYWYRQALGQGPEFLTYFNYEAQQDKSGLPNDRFSAERPEGSISTLTIQRTEQRDSAMYRCASSPGGVVRETQYFGPGTRLLVL.

The chain uses TRBV7-6 and TRBJ1-1, with D tentatively TRBD1 (6 bases). CDR1 is SGHVS, CDR2 FNYEAQ, per germline. This CDR3 comprises 13 residues. V was trimmed by 5 bases and J by 2 bases, leaving 9 bases between them. Here the CDR3 reads CASSKGVNTEAFF. The CDR3 region has the DNA TGTGCCAGCAGCAAGGGGGTAAACACTGAAGCTTTCTTT.

The genes are TRBV7-9 and TRBJ2-2; TRBD1 is a possible D gene (5 bases). The germline V and J ends were trimmed by 5 bases and 5 bases, with 12 bases remaining between them. From germline, CDR1 is SEHNR and CDR2 FQNEAQ (reference sequence). The CDR3 is 14 residues long. CDR3 loop: CASSQGGGTGELFF. CDR3 nucleotide sequence: TGTGCCAGCAGCCAGGGCGGCGGAACCGGGGAGCTGTTTTTT. The full variable domain, its missing parts supplied by reference TRBV7-9 and TRBJ2-2, is DTGVSQNPRHKITKRGQNVTFRCDPISEHNRLYWYRQTLGQGPEFLTYFQNEAQLEKSRLLSDRFSAERPKGSFSTLEIQRTEQGDSAMYLCASSQGGGTGELFFGEGSRLTVL.

This rearrangement joins TRBV7-8 to TRBJ2-3; TRBD2 might be the D (5 bases). Per germline, CDR1 SGHVS and CDR2 FQNEAQ. The CDR3 spans 15 residues. V was trimmed by 4 bases and J by 3 bases, leaving 14 bases between them. The CDR3 region has the DNA TGTGCCAGCAGCTCCGGGAATTCGGTTACAGATACGCAGTATTTT. This sequence encodes CASSSGNSVTDTQYF.

The chain combines TRBV7-9 with TRBJ1-4; D remains ambiguous. V lost 5 bases and J lost 6, with 19 bases in between. Germline assignment: CDR1 SEHNR and CDR2 FQNEAQ (reference sequence). CDR3 length equals 16 residues. The CDR3, as DNA: TGTGCCAGCAGCCACCTCCTGGAGTCTTTGGATGAAAAACTGTTTTTT. Amino acids: CASSHLLESLDEKLFF.

V gene TRBV5-6 combines with J gene TRBJ2-3, with D tentatively TRBD1 (6 bases). There are 14 residues in the CDR3. Germline V gene data show CDR1 as SGHDT and CDR2 as YYEEEE. Deletions cut 5 bases from V and 6 bases from J, with 16 bases between. CDR3 residues: CASRVGALGDTQYF. CDR3 sequence (DNA): TGTGCCAGCAGGGTGGGGGCCCTGGGGGATACGCAGTATTTT.

The CDR3 sequence: CASSSWTGGTGELFF. CDR3 bases: TGTGCCAGCAGCTCCTGGACAGGGGGCACCGGGGAGCTGTTTTTT. V is TRBV11-2 and J is TRBJ2-2, with 10 bases lining up with TRBD1. The CDR3 runs to 15 residues. J gave up 4 bases and V 4 bases, and 3 bases lay outside the gene matches. Germline CDR1 and CDR2: SGHAT and FQNNGV.

The V and J genes are TRBV4-3 and TRBJ1-5; no clear D. Germline V gene sequence: CDR1 LGHNA, CDR2 YSLEER. The V and J ends lost 0 bases and 9 bases respectively, with 12 bases between them. The CDR3 is 14 amino acids. CDR3 sequence (DNA): TGCGCCAGCAGCCAAGATGGTCGGAGCGGGCCCCAGCATTTT. Amino acid sequence: CASSQDGRSGPQHF.

The chain joins TRBV29-1 to TRBJ2-5, with a weak D call TRBD1 (5 bases). Per the germline V gene, CDR1 is SQVTM and CDR2 is ANQGSEA. The CDR3 has 14 residues. With 0 bases removed from V and 5 bases from J, the gap between germline ends came to 13 bases. The CDR3, as DNA: TGCAGCGTTGAAGATCCAGGGTCGAGGGAGACCCAGTACTTC. The encoded protein is CSVEDPGSRETQYF. The variable domain in full, completed from reference TRBV29-1 and TRBJ2-5, reads SAVISQKPSRDICQRGTSLTIQCQVDSQVTMMFWYRQQPGQSLTLIATANQGSEATYESGFVIDKFPISRPNLTFSTLTVSNMSPEDSSIYLCSVEDPGSRETQYFGPGTRLLVL.

This clone was recorded a few times. V gene TRBV7-2 combines with J gene TRBJ1-1; maybe TRBD1 (5 bases). Germline assignment: CDR1 SGHTA and CDR2 FQGNSA. CDR3 length: 11 residues. The V end was cut by 7 bases, the J end by 4 bases, with 7 bases between. This chain's CDR3 is CASITGTEAFF. The CDR3 bases are TGTGCCAGCATCACAGGCACTGAAGCTTTCTTT. The full variable domain, its missing parts supplied by reference TRBV7-2 and TRBJ1-1, is GAGVSQSPSNKVTEKGKDVELRCDPISGHTALYWYRQSLGQGLEFLIYFQGNSAPDKSGLPSDRFSAERTGGSVSTLTIQRTQQEDSAVYLCASITGTEAFFGQGTRLTVV.

This chain links TRBV7-2 with TRBJ2-7; maybe TRBD2 (5 bases). The CDR3 contains 15 residues. Germline CDR1 and CDR2: SGHTA and FQGNSA. V dropped 6 bases and J dropped 1 base, with 16 bases sitting between them. CDR3 bases: TGTGCCAGCAGTCCTGACCGGGGAAGGTCCTACGAGCAGTACTTC. It is translated as CASSPDRGRSYEQYF.

The J gene is TRBJ2-5, the V gene TRBV7-9; 7 bases fit TRBD2. V shed 3 bases and J 1 base; nucleotides not matched to a gene: 5. CDR1 and CDR2 from the germline V gene are SEHNR and FQNEAQ (reference sequence). The CDR3 has 15 amino acids. The CDR3 loop reads CASSFPGGGQETQYF. CDR3 DNA: TGTGCCAGCAGCTTTCCGGGCGGGGGCCAAGAGACCCAGTACTTC.

J is TRBJ2-1 and V is TRBV4-2; 8 nucleotides line up with TRBD1. Germline V gives CDR1 LGHNA, CDR2 YNFKEQ. Trimming removed 3 bases from V and 3 bases from J; junction bases left unmatched: 10. The CDR3 sequence is 17 residues long. The CDR3: CASSQDPPGQVYNEQFF. In DNA, the CDR3 is TGTGCCAGCAGCCAGGATCCCCCGGGACAGGTCTACAATGAGCAGTTCTTC.

The chain carries TRBV2 and TRBJ2-5; perhaps TRBD1 as D (6 bases). Germline CDR1 SNHLY, CDR2 FYNNEI. V was trimmed by 6 bases and J by 5 bases, leaving 16 bases between them. This CDR3 is 14 amino acids long. The CDR3 reads CASRRDRTGETQYF. The CDR3 coding sequence is TGTGCCAGCAGGAGAGACAGGACCGGGGAGACCCAGTACTTC.

The chain has TRBV2 and TRBJ1-4; TRBD1 matches at 11 bases. CDR1 and CDR2 (germline): SNHLY, FYNNEI. V was pared by 4 bases and J by 0 bases, with 7 bases of the junction left unmatched. The CDR3 is 18 residues long. The CDR3 reads CASSVGQGAFSTNEKLFF. CDR3 in DNA: TGTGCCAGCAGTGTTGGACAGGGGGCCTTCTCAACTAATGAAAAACTGTTTTTT.